The T cell receptor beta chain under discussion was sequenced for a study of blood T cell repertoires in COVID-19 (dated by TCRdb to the early 2020s). For context, the study as a whole: The collaborator samples originated in the United States, Italy and Spain and spanned the acute and convalescent phases of COVID-19. The repertoires were made available in a free public database intended to serve as a resource for research on the immune response to SARS-CoV-2. The dataset comprised deeply sampled blood TCRbeta repertoires from subjects exposed to, actively infected with, or recovered from COVID-19. The sample metadata nearly always contained a de-identified subject ID, COVID-19 status, age in years and sex. Samples came from the ongoing ImmuneRACE study (first 160 participants) plus 1,254 subjects from 6 global collaborators. The material from the prospective study consisted of cDNA or gDNA derived from T cells, B-cell-depleted T cells, or PBMCs. Where available, HLA class I and class II types were taken from metadata supplied by the sample provider and were not determined by assay-based typing.

The collaborating institutions used their own protocols to collect whole blood in K2EDTA tubes. Collaborator samples were shipped for TCRbeta analysis as frozen whole blood, isolated PBMCs, or DNA extracted from either sample type. TCRbeta CDR3 regions were amplified from genomic DNA using the immunoSEQ Assay, a bias-controlled multiplex PCR. For the original study's pipeline: Within the assay, amplification of reference gene primers was used to estimate how many nucleated cells each sample contained. Sequence reads were collapsed and filtered to measure the absolute abundance of every unique TCRbeta CDR3 rearrangement. For each sample, productive Simpson clonality was calculated by taking the square root of Simpson's diversity index across productive rearrangements. TCRdb stores this immuneACCESS table with in-frame sequences only. Part of the clones is absent; in the studies checked, under half of the shortfall reflects unresolved V genes, and no reason is known for the rest. V and J calls plus clone size are reproduced from that table; the DNA served to infer D and trimming. This sample lists some 200,000 clones; around 90% were detected once. The ten largest make up 0.53% of the sample.

Study-level results and caveats: How much clinical and demographic metadata was included differed by source and by participant, and the metadata was provided uncurated.

As concerns this clone: Its antigen specificity is not known. No clone much larger than this one lies a single base away; base qualities are absent.

The CDR3, cysteine through phenylalanine, is 16 amino acids long. Only CDR3 DNA remains: 48 bases, in frame from the first base. The germline V gene yields SGHRS for CDR1 and YFSETQ for CDR2. Clipping removes 2 bases from V and 2 bases from J, with 5 as the unmatched junction base count. The chain employs TRBV5-1 and TRBJ2-1, with 9 bases in between that match TRBD2. Sequencing used peripheral blood. This sequence originates from a man in his fifties with acute or convalescent COVID-19. The nucleotides are TGCGCCAGCAGCTTATCCGGGACTAGCCCCTACAATGAGCAGTTCTTC. It translates to CASSLSGTSPYNEQFF.